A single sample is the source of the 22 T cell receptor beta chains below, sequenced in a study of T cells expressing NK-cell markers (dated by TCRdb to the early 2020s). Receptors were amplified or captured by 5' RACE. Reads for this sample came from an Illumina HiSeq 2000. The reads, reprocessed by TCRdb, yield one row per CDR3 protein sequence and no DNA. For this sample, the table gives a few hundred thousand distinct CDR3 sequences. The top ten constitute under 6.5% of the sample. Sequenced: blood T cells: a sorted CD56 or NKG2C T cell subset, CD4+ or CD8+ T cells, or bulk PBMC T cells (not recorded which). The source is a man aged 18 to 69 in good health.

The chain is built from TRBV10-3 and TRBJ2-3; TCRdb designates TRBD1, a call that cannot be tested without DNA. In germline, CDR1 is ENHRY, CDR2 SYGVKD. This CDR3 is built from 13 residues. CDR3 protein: CAISEPTIRAQYF.

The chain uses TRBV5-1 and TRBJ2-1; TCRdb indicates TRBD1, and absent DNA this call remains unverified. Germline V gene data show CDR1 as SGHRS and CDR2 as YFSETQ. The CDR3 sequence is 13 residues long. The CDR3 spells CASSGGTRNEQFF.

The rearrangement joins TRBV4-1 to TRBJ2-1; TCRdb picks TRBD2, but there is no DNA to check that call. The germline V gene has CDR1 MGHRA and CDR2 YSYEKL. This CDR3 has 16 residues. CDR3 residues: CASSQGTSGGNNEQFF.

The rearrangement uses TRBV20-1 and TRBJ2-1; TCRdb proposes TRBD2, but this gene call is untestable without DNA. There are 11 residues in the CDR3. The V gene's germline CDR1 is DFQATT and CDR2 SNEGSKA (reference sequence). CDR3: CSAIRADKQFF.

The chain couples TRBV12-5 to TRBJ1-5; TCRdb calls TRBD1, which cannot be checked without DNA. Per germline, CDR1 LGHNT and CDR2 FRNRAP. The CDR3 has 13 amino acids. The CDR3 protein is CASIQGSNQPQHF.

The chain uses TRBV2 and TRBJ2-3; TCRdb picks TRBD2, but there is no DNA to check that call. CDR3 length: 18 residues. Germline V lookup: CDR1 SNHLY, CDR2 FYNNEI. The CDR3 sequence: CASSAVGPETSPGRTQYF.

CDR3 residues: CASSHGRGQYTIYF. The V call is TRBV23-1, the J call TRBJ1-3; the D call from TCRdb, TRBD1, cannot be confirmed without DNA. TRBV23-1 is classed as an ORF, of uncertain function. The CDR3 is made up of 14 amino acids.

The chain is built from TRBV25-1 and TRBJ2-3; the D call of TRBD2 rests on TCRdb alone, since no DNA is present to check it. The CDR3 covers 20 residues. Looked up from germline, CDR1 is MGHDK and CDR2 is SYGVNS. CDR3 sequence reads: CASSESVFVGSRRSPDTQYF.

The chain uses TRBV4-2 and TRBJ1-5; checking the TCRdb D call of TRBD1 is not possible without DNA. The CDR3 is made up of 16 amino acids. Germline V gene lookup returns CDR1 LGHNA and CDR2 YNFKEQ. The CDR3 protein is CASSQVAGVPNQPQHF.

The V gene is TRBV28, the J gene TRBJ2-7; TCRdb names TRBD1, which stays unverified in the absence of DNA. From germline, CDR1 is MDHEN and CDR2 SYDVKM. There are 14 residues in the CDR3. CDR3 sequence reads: CAIQTSGRDHEQYF.

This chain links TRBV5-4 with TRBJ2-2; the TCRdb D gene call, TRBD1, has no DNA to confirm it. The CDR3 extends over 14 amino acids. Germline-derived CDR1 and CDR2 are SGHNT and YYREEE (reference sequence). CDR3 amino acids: CASSGTTNTGELFF.

CDR3 amino acids: CASTPIRAGGTGELFF. The chain carries TRBV19 and TRBJ2-2; TCRdb reports TRBD1, a call that lacks DNA to check it against. CDR3 length equals 16 residues. The V gene's germline CDR1 is LNHDA and CDR2 SQIVND (reference sequence).

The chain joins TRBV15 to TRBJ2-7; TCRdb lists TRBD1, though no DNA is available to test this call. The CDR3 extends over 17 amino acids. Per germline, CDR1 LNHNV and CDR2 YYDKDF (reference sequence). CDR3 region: CATSRDRLGQGVPEQYF.

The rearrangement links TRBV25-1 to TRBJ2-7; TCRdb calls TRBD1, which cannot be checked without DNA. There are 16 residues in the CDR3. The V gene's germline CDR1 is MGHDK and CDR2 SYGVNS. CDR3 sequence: CASSTSRQGVFAEQYF.

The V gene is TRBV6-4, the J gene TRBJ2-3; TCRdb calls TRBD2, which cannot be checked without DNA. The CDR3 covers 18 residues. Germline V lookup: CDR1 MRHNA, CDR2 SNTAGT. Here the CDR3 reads CASTEQTGLAGSTDTQYF.

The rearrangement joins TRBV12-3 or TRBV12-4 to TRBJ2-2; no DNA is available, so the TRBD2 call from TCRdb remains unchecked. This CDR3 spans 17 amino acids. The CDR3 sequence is CASSLSKIGTHPGELFF.

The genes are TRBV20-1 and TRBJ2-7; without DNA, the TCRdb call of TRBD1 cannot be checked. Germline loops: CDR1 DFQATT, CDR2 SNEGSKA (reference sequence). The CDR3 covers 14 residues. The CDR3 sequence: CSARVTGPTYEQYF.

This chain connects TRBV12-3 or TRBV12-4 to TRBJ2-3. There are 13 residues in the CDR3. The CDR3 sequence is CASSMARRDTQYF.

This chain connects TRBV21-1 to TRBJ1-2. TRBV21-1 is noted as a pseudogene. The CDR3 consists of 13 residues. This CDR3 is CASSNGGVYGYTF.

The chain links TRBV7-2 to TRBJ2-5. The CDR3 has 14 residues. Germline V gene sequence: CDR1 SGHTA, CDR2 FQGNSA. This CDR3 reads CASSFSNFQETQYF.

The CDR3 spells CASSYSREKLFF. The V call is TRBV6-6, the J call TRBJ1-4. Germline V gene sequence: CDR1 MNHNY, CDR2 SVGAGI (reference sequence). There are 12 residues in the CDR3.

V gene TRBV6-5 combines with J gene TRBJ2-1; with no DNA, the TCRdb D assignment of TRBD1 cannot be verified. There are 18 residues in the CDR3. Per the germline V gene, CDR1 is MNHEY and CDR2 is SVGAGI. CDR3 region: CASSYSRWTGGGNNEQFF.